This T cell receptor (beta chain) was identified in a study of cytomegalovirus exposure and HLA in healthy donors. Study overall: Earlier sequencing of about 200 million T cells yielded approximately 100 million unique TCR beta sequences. An early release of data contained approximately 80 million unique TCRs, which came from HLA-typed donors.

The PCR made use of 60 Vbeta and 13 Jbeta primers. Profiling relied on immunoSEQ multiplex PCR, and the TCRdb table lists in-frame clones only, not all of them. The table lists some 75,000 clones, 60% to 85% of them singletons. This clone has just one count. The CDR3 spans 13 residues. Germline-derived CDR1 and CDR2 are MNHEY and SVGAGI. The V end lost 0 bases, the J end lost 10 bases, and 10 bases lay between the germline ends. The chain couples TRBV6-5 to TRBJ2-1; possible D gene TRBD1, 5 bases. This sequence was found in a man between 18 and 35 years old in good health and CMV-seropositive. The specimen was PBMCs. For the CDR3, the DNA is TGTGCCAGCAGTTACTCTGGGGCTGCGGAGCAGTTCTTC. Amino acids: CASSYSGAAEQFF.